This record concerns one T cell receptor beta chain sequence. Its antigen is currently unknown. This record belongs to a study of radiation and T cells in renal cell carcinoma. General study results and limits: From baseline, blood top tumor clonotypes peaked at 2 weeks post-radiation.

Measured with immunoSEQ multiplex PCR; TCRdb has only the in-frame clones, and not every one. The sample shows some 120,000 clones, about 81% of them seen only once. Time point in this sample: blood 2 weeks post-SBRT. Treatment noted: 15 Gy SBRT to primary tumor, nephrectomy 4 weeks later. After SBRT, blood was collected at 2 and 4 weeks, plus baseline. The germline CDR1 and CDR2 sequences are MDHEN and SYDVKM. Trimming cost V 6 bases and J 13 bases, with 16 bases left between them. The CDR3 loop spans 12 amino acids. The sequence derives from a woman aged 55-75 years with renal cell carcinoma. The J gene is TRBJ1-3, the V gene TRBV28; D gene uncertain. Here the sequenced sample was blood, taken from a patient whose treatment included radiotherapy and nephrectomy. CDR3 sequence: CASSLPGSSIYF. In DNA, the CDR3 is TGTGCCAGCAGCCTTCCGGGGTCGTCGATATATTTT.